The rows below give T cell receptor beta chains drawn from one sample of a study of vaccination and CD4 T cells after COVID-19. No antigen has been assigned to these receptors. One entry per CDR3 protein results from TCRdb running MiXCR on the PCR reads. The sample comprises approximately 20,000 distinct CDR3 sequences, 30% to 45% of which are singletons, and approximately 5.3% rests with the top ten. Sequencing used CD4+ T cells from blood, cultured in vitro, obtained before SARS-CoV-2 vaccination. Receptor source: a human donor who had recovered from COVID-19. Both conserved end residues are part of each CDR3. A D gene is named only where the DNA matches it firmly. Only part of the rows carry a size: once, few, many, or a class if the clone is expanded.

V gene: TRBV6-1
J gene: TRBJ1-6
CDR3 length: 15
clone size: few
D gene: NA
CDR3 DNA: TGTGCCAGCAGCCTACAGGAACCTTATAATTCACCCCTCCACTTT
CDR3 protein: CASSLQEPYNSPLHF

V gene: TRBV15
J gene: TRBJ1-1
CDR3 length: 16
clone size: few
D gene: NA
CDR3 DNA: TGTGCCACCAGCACCCACTGGGGTAACATGAACACTGAAGCTTTCTTT
CDR3 protein: CATSTHWGNMNTEAFF

V gene: TRBV19
J gene: TRBJ1-4
CDR3 length: 12
clone size: NA
D gene: NA
CDR3 DNA: TGTGCCAGTAGTACTTGGAATGAAAAACTGTTTTTT
CDR3 protein: CASSTWNEKLFF

V gene: TRBV19
J gene: TRBJ2-1
CDR3 length: 14
clone size: NA
D gene: TRBD2
CDR3 DNA: TGTGCCAGTAGTAGGACTAGCGGGGGCAATGAGCAGTTCTTC
CDR3 protein: CASSRTSGGNEQFF

V gene: TRBV11-3
J gene: TRBJ2-1
CDR3 length: 14
clone size: NA
D gene: TRBD2
CDR3 DNA: TGTGCCAGCAGCTTAAGACTAGCGGGAGAGGAGCAGTTCTTC
CDR3 protein: CASSLRLAGEEQFF

V gene: TRBV20-1
J gene: TRBJ1-2
CDR3 length: 12
clone size: few
D gene: NA
CDR3 DNA: TGCAGTGCTAGTAAGGACAGACACGGCTACACCTTC
CDR3 protein: CSASKDRHGYTF

V gene: TRBV12-3/TRBV12-4
J gene: TRBJ1-4
CDR3 length: 14
clone size: NA
D gene: NA
CDR3 DNA: TGTGCCAGCAGATTACAGGCCCAGGGAGAAAAACTGTTTTTT
CDR3 protein: CASRLQAQGEKLFF

V gene: TRBV12-3/TRBV12-4
J gene: TRBJ1-2
CDR3 length: 11
clone size: NA
D gene: NA
CDR3 DNA: TGTGCCAGCAGTACGGACTATGGCTACACCTTC
CDR3 protein: CASSTDYGYTF

V gene: TRBV7-9
J gene: TRBJ2-7
CDR3 length: 19
clone size: NA
D gene: TRBD1
CDR3 DNA: TGTGCCAGCAGCACCGGTAGGGGGACAGGGGGCCATCGGCCCTACGAGCAGTACTTC
CDR3 protein: CASSTGRGTGGHRPYEQYF

V gene: TRBV19
J gene: TRBJ1-5
CDR3 length: 14
clone size: NA
D gene: NA
CDR3 DNA: TGTGCCAGTATAAGGTTGGGGAGCAATCAGCCCCAGCATTTT
CDR3 protein: CASIRLGSNQPQHF

V gene: TRBV7-9
J gene: TRBJ2-4
CDR3 length: 13
clone size: NA
D gene: NA
CDR3 DNA: TGTGCCAGCAGCTTAGACCCTGGACTTCGACAGTACTTC
CDR3 protein: CASSLDPGLRQYF

V gene: TRBV7-9
J gene: TRBJ1-1
CDR3 length: 12
clone size: few
D gene: NA
CDR3 DNA: TGTGCCAGCAGCTTAGTCGGTTGGGTAGCTTTCTTT
CDR3 protein: CASSLVGWVAFF

V gene: TRBV15
J gene: TRBJ1-6
CDR3 length: 16
clone size: NA
D gene: NA
CDR3 DNA: TGTGCCACCAGCAGAGATCCCGACAGTCATAATTCACCCCTCCACTTT
CDR3 protein: CATSRDPDSHNSPLHF

V gene: TRBV6-5
J gene: TRBJ2-7
CDR3 length: 15
clone size: NA
D gene: TRBD2
CDR3 DNA: TGTGCCAGCAGTTCCCCTAGCGGGGCCTCCTACGAGCAGTACTTC
CDR3 protein: CASSSPSGASYEQYF

V gene: TRBV6-1
J gene: TRBJ2-3
CDR3 length: 16
clone size: NA
D gene: NA
CDR3 DNA: TGTGCCAGCAGTGTAGGAACTAGGTACGGCACAGATACGCAGTATTTT
CDR3 protein: CASSVGTRYGTDTQYF

V gene: TRBV20-1
J gene: TRBJ2-2
CDR3 length: 14
clone size: few
D gene: TRBD1
CDR3 DNA: TGCAGTGCTTCGGGACAGACGAACACCGGGGAGCTGTTTTTT
CDR3 protein: CSASGQTNTGELFF

V gene: TRBV7-2
J gene: TRBJ2-7
CDR3 length: 15
clone size: NA
D gene: NA
CDR3 DNA: TGTGCCAGCAGCTGGGGGGGCAGTACTTCCTACGAGCAGTACTTC
CDR3 protein: CASSWGGSTSYEQYF

V gene: TRBV10-3
J gene: TRBJ1-2
CDR3 length: 16
clone size: NA
D gene: NA
CDR3 DNA: TGTGCCATCAGTGAGTCGAGGGCAGGGACTAACTATGGCTACACCTTC
CDR3 protein: CAISESRAGTNYGYTF

V gene: TRBV20-1
J gene: TRBJ2-7
CDR3 length: 15
clone size: NA
D gene: NA
CDR3 DNA: TGCAGTGCTAGAGATGTTCTAGGGCTCTCCTACGAGCAGTACTTC
CDR3 protein: CSARDVLGLSYEQYF

V gene: TRBV19
J gene: TRBJ2-5
CDR3 length: 13
clone size: NA
D gene: NA
CDR3 DNA: TGTGCCAGTAGTGCGGACACCCAAGAGACCCAGTACTTC
CDR3 protein: CASSADTQETQYF

V gene: TRBV20-1
J gene: TRBJ2-7
CDR3 length: 13
clone size: NA
D gene: TRBD1
CDR3 DNA: TGCAGTGCTGAATGGACAGGGTCCTACGAGCAGTACTTC
CDR3 protein: CSAEWTGSYEQYF

V gene: TRBV6-1
J gene: TRBJ2-3
CDR3 length: 15
clone size: NA
D gene: NA
CDR3 DNA: TGTGCCAGCAGCCCCGGACTCGGAAGCACAGATACGCAGTATTTT
CDR3 protein: CASSPGLGSTDTQYF

V gene: TRBV7-2
J gene: TRBJ1-3
CDR3 length: 14
clone size: once
D gene: TRBD1
CDR3 DNA: TGTGCCAGCAGCCAAGACAGGGGAGGAAACACCATATATTTT
CDR3 protein: CASSQDRGGNTIYF

V gene: TRBV19
J gene: TRBJ1-2
CDR3 length: 16
clone size: few
D gene: TRBD1
CDR3 DNA: TGTGCCAGTAGCCCCACAGGGGGTCGGAGACAGTATGGCTACACCTTC
CDR3 protein: CASSPTGGRRQYGYTF

V gene: TRBV6-1
J gene: TRBJ1-3
CDR3 length: 15
clone size: NA
D gene: TRBD1
CDR3 DNA: TGTGCCAGCAGTGAAACCCCAGGGGGGGGAAACACCATATATTTT
CDR3 protein: CASSETPGGGNTIYF

V gene: TRBV11-2
J gene: TRBJ2-5
CDR3 length: 11
clone size: NA
D gene: NA
CDR3 DNA: TGTGCCAGTCGTACAGGGGAGACCCAGTACTTC
CDR3 protein: CASRTGETQYF

V gene: TRBV7-9
J gene: TRBJ2-7
CDR3 length: 17
clone size: few
D gene: TRBD2
CDR3 DNA: TGTGCCAGCAGCTTAGCCGGGACTAGCGGGAGTGGCTACGAGCAGTACTTC
CDR3 protein: CASSLAGTSGSGYEQYF

V gene: TRBV27
J gene: TRBJ1-6
CDR3 length: 18
clone size: few
D gene: TRBD1
CDR3 DNA: TGTGCCAGCAGTCCCCTCACACTCCTCGGACAGGGGAATTCACCCCTCCACTTT
CDR3 protein: CASSPLTLLGQGNSPLHF

V gene: TRBV19
J gene: TRBJ1-2
CDR3 length: 13
clone size: NA
D gene: NA
CDR3 DNA: TGTGCCAGTAGTATCTCGCAGGGAGGAGGCTACACCTTC
CDR3 protein: CASSISQGGGYTF

V gene: TRBV20-1
J gene: TRBJ2-4
CDR3 length: 12
clone size: few
D gene: TRBD2
CDR3 DNA: TGCAGTGGACTAGCGGGCATAAACATTCAGTACTTC
CDR3 protein: CSGLAGINIQYF

V gene: TRBV7-2
J gene: TRBJ1-2
CDR3 length: 14
clone size: few
D gene: NA
CDR3 DNA: TGTGCCAGCAGCTCGTCGGGAAGAAGAAGTGGCTACACCTTC
CDR3 protein: CASSSSGRRSGYTF

V gene: TRBV28
J gene: TRBJ1-3
CDR3 length: 17
clone size: NA
D gene: TRBD1
CDR3 DNA: TGTGCCAGCAGCCCAACCCTGGGACAGGGAGCTGGAAACACCATATATTTT
CDR3 protein: CASSPTLGQGAGNTIYF

V gene: TRBV7-3
J gene: TRBJ2-3
CDR3 length: 18
clone size: NA
D gene: TRBD1
CDR3 DNA: TGTGCCAGCAGCTTTCTCCCGGTGGGACAGGGAGGAGCAGGTACGCAGTATTTT
CDR3 protein: CASSFLPVGQGGAGTQYF

V gene: TRBV20-1
J gene: TRBJ1-1
CDR3 length: 13
clone size: NA
D gene: TRBD1
CDR3 DNA: TGCAGTGCTAGAGGCAGGGGGGGCACTGAAGCTTTCTTT
CDR3 protein: CSARGRGGTEAFF

V gene: TRBV20-1
J gene: TRBJ1-1
CDR3 length: 11
clone size: few
D gene: NA
CDR3 DNA: TGCAGTGCTAGATCGAACACTGAAGCTTTCTTT
CDR3 protein: CSARSNTEAFF

V gene: TRBV18
J gene: TRBJ2-2
CDR3 length: 17
clone size: NA
D gene: NA
CDR3 DNA: TGTGCCAGCTCACACTCCCGAAGGTGGGAAGACACCGGGGAGCTGTTTTTT
CDR3 protein: CASSHSRRWEDTGELFF

V gene: TRBV6-1
J gene: TRBJ2-7
CDR3 length: 15
clone size: NA
D gene: TRBD1
CDR3 DNA: TGTGCCAGCAGCTCCTCCGGGACAGGATCCGACGAGCAGTACTTC
CDR3 protein: CASSSSGTGSDEQYF

V gene: TRBV6-1
J gene: TRBJ2-5
CDR3 length: 14
clone size: NA
D gene: NA
CDR3 DNA: TGTGCCAGCAGTGAACTCCCAGGACAAGAGACCCAGTACTTC
CDR3 protein: CASSELPGQETQYF

V gene: TRBV30
J gene: TRBJ1-1
CDR3 length: 11
clone size: NA
D gene: TRBD1
CDR3 DNA: TGTGCCTGGAGTGTGGGACAGCAAGCTTTCTTT
CDR3 protein: CAWSVGQQAFF

V gene: TRBV6-2/TRBV6-3
J gene: TRBJ1-2
CDR3 length: 11
clone size: few
D gene: NA
CDR3 DNA: TGTGCCACCCTTAGGGGGGCTGGCTACACCTTC
CDR3 protein: CATLRGAGYTF

V gene: TRBV11-2
J gene: TRBJ2-7
CDR3 length: 15
clone size: NA
D gene: NA
CDR3 DNA: TGTGCCAGCAGCTTAGTGGTGGGCAGGGACTACGAGCAGTACTTC
CDR3 protein: CASSLVVGRDYEQYF

V gene: TRBV30
J gene: TRBJ2-3
CDR3 length: 13
clone size: NA
D gene: NA
CDR3 DNA: TGTGCCTGGAGTGTAGATAGGGGAAATACGCAGTATTTT
CDR3 protein: CAWSVDRGNTQYF

V gene: TRBV4-3
J gene: TRBJ2-7
CDR3 length: 17
clone size: NA
D gene: NA
CDR3 DNA: TGCGCCAGCAGCCAAAGGGACGGGACTTCCAGCTCCTACGAGCAGTACTTC
CDR3 protein: CASSQRDGTSSSYEQYF

V gene: TRBV12-3/TRBV12-4
J gene: TRBJ2-6
CDR3 length: 15
clone size: NA
D gene: NA
CDR3 DNA: TGTGCCAGCAGTCCCAACGGCTCCGGGGCCAACGTCCTGACTTTC
CDR3 protein: CASSPNGSGANVLTF

V gene: TRBV2
J gene: TRBJ2-7
CDR3 length: 12
clone size: few
D gene: NA
CDR3 DNA: TGTGCCAGCAGTTACCAGGCCTACGAGCAGTACTTC
CDR3 protein: CASSYQAYEQYF

V gene: TRBV29-1
J gene: TRBJ1-4
CDR3 length: 14
clone size: NA
D gene: TRBD1
CDR3 DNA: TGCAGCGTTGAAGCTGGCCAGGGGGAGAGAAAACTGTTTTTT
CDR3 protein: CSVEAGQGERKLFF

V gene: TRBV7-9
J gene: TRBJ2-7
CDR3 length: 13
clone size: NA
D gene: NA
CDR3 DNA: TGTGCCAGCAGCTCCACAGTATCGATCGAGCAGTACTTC
CDR3 protein: CASSSTVSIEQYF

V gene: TRBV6-5
J gene: TRBJ1-5
CDR3 length: 16
clone size: NA
D gene: NA
CDR3 DNA: TGTGCCAGCAGTTCTATACAGGGTAGTGGAGCCCAGCCCCAGCATTTT
CDR3 protein: CASSSIQGSGAQPQHF

V gene: TRBV6-2/TRBV6-3
J gene: TRBJ2-7
CDR3 length: 18
clone size: few
D gene: TRBD1
CDR3 DNA: TGTGCCAGCAGTTACTTACGGCTCCCCGGGACAGACCTCTACGAGCAGTACTTC
CDR3 protein: CASSYLRLPGTDLYEQYF

V gene: TRBV20-1
J gene: TRBJ1-1
CDR3 length: 11
clone size: NA
D gene: TRBD1
CDR3 DNA: TGCAGCCCCCTCAGGGGGACTGAAGCTTTCTTT
CDR3 protein: CSPLRGTEAFF

V gene: TRBV11-3
J gene: TRBJ1-3
CDR3 length: 16
clone size: NA
D gene: NA
CDR3 DNA: TGTGCCAGCAGCCCCACGGGCCCCAGCTCTGGAAACACCATATATTTT
CDR3 protein: CASSPTGPSSGNTIYF

V gene: TRBV6-2/TRBV6-3
J gene: TRBJ1-2
CDR3 length: 13
clone size: NA
D gene: NA
CDR3 DNA: TGTGCCAGCAGTCCCGTCGGAGATTATGGCTACACCTTC
CDR3 protein: CASSPVGDYGYTF

V gene: TRBV20-1
J gene: TRBJ1-4
CDR3 length: 13
clone size: NA
D gene: NA
CDR3 DNA: TGCAGTGCTAGGATGGCAGGGTGGGAAAAACTGTTTTTT
CDR3 protein: CSARMAGWEKLFF

V gene: TRBV29-1
J gene: TRBJ2-5
CDR3 length: 12
clone size: NA
D gene: NA
CDR3 DNA: TGCAGCGTTGACGGGCAGGGAGAGACCCAGTACTTC
CDR3 protein: CSVDGQGETQYF